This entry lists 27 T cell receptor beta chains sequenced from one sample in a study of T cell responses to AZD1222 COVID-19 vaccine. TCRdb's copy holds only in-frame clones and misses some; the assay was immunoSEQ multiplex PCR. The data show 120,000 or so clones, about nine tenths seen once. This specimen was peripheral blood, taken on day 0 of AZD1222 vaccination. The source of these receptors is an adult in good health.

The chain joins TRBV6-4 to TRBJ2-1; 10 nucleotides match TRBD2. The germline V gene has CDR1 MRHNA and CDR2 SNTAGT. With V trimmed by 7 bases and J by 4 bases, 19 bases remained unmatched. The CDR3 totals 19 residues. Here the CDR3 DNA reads TGTGCCAGCAACAAGGACACAACACCTCTAGCGGGAGAATACAATGAGCAGTTCTTC. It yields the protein CASNKDTTPLAGEYNEQFF.

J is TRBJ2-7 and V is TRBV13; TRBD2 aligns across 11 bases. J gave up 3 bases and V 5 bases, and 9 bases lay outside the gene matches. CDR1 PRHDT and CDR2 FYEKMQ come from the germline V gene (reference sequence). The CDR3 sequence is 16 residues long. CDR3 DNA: TGTGCCAGCAGCCCCCCTCCCACTAGCGGGAGCTACGAGCAGTACTTC. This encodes CASSPPPTSGSYEQYF.

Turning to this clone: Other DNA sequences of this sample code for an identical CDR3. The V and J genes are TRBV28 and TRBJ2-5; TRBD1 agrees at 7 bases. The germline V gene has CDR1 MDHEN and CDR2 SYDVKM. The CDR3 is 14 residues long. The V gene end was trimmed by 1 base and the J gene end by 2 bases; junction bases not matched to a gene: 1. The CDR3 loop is CASSLSGGQETQYF. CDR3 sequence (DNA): TGTGCCAGCAGTTTATCAGGGGGACAAGAGACCCAGTACTTC.

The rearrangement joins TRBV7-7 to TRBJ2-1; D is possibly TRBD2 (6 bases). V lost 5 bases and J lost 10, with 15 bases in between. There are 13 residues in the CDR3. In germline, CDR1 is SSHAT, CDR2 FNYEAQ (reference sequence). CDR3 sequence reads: CASSHEAGEEQFF. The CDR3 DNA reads TGTGCCAGCAGCCACGAAGCGGGTGAAGAGCAGTTCTTC.

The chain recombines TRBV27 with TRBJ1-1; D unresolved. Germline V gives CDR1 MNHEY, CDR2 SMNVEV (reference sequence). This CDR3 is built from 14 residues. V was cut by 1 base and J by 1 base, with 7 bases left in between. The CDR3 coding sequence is TGTGCCAGCAGTTTATGGGCTGGGAACACTGAAGCTTTCTTT. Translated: CASSLWAGNTEAFF.

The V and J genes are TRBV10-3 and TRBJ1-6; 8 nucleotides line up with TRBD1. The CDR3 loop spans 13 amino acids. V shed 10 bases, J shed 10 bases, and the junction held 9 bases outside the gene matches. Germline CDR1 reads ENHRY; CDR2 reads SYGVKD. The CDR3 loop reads CATKETGVSPLHF. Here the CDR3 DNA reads TGTGCCACGAAAGAGACAGGGGTCTCACCCCTCCACTTT.

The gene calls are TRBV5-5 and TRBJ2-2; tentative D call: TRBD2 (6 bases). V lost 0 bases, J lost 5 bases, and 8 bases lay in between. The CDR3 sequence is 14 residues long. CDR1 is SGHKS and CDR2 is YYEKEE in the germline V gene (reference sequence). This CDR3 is CASSLVAGTGELFF. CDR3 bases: TGTGCCAGCAGCTTGGTGGCGGGAACCGGGGAGCTGTTTTTT.

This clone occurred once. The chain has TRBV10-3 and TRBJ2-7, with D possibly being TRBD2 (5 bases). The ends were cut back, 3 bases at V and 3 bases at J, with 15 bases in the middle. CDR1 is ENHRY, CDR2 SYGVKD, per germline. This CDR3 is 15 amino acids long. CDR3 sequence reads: CAISEKKLGGYEQYF. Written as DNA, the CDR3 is TGTGCCATCAGTGAAAAAAAACTAGGTGGCTACGAGCAGTACTTC.

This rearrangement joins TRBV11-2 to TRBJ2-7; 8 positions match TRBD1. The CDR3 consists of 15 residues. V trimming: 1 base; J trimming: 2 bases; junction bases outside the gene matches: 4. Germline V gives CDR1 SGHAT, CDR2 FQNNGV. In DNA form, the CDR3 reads TGTGCCAGCAGCTTAGGTGGGACAGGTGCCTACGAGCAGTACTTC. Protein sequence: CASSLGGTGAYEQYF. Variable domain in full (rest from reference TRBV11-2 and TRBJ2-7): EAGVAQSPRYKIIEKRQSVAFWCNPISGHATLYWYQQILGQGPKLLIQFQNNGVVDDSQLPKDRFSAERLKGVDSTLKIQPAKLEDSAVYLCASSLGGTGAYEQYFGPGTRLTVT.

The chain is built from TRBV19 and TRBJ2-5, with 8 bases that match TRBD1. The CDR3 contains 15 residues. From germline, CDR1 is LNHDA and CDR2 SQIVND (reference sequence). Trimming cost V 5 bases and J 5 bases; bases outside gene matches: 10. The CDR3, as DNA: TGTGCCAGTAGTTCATACAGGGGGATTTTGGAGACCCAGTACTTC. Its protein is CASSSYRGILETQYF. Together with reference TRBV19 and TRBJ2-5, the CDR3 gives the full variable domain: DGGITQSPKYLFRKEGQNVTLSCEQNLNHDAMYWYRQDPGQGLRLIYYSQIVNDFQKGDIAEGYSVSREKKESFPLTVTSAQKNPTAFYLCASSSYRGILETQYFGPGTRLLVL.

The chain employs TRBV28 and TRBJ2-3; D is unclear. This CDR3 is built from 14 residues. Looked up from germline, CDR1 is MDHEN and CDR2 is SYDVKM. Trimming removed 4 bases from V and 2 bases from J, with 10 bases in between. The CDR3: CASSSPGLTDTQYF. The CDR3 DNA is TGTGCCAGCAGTTCCCCCGGTCTCACAGATACGCAGTATTTT.

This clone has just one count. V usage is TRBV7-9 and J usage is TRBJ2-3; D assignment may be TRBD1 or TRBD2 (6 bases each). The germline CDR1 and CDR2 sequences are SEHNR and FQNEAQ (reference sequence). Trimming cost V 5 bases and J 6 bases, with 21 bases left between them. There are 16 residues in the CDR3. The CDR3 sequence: CASSLKWDSRGDTQYF. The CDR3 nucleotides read TGTGCCAGCAGCCTCAAGTGGGACTCGAGGGGGGATACGCAGTATTTT.

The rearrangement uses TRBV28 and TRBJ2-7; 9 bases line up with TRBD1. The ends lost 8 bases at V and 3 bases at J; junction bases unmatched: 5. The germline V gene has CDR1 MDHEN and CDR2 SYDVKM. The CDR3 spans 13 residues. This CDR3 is CASGPGQGYEQYF. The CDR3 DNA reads TGTGCCAGCGGCCCGGGACAGGGCTACGAGCAGTACTTC. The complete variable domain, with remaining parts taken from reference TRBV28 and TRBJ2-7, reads DVKVTQSSRYLVKRTGEKVFLECVQDMDHENMFWYRQDPGLGLRLIYFSYDVKMKEKGDIPEGYSVSREKKERFSLILESASTNQTSMYLCASGPGQGYEQYFGPGTRLTVT.

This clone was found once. The CDR3 spells CASSSAGGRNEQYF. The CDR3 DNA sequence: TGTGCCAGCAGCAGCGCGGGGGGACGAAACGAGCAGTACTTC. The chain recombines TRBV7-9 with TRBJ2-7; 8 bases map to TRBD2. V lost 5 bases to trimming and J lost 5 bases; unmatched junction nucleotides: 8. Per the germline V gene, CDR1 is SEHNR and CDR2 is FQNEAQ (reference sequence). This CDR3 region has 14 residues. Together with reference TRBV7-9 and TRBJ2-7, the CDR3 gives the full variable domain: DTGVSQNPRHKITKRGQNVTFRCDPISEHNRLYWYRQTLGQGPEFLTYFQNEAQLEKSRLLSDRFSAERPKGSFSTLEIQRTEQGDSAMYLCASSSAGGRNEQYFGPGTRLTVT.

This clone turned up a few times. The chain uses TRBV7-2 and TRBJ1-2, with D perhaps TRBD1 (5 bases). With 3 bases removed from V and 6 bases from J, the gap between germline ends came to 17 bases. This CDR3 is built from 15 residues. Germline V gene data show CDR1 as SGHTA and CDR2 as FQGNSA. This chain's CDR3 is CASSFRDLGGHGYTF. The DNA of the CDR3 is TGTGCCAGCAGCTTTCGGGACTTGGGCGGCCATGGCTACACCTTC.

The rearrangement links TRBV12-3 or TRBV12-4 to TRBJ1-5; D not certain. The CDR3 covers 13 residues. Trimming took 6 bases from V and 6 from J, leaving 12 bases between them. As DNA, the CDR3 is TGTGCCAGCAGCCCTGACCTCTCTCAGCCCCAGCATTTT. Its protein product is CASSPDLSQPQHF.

For the CDR3, the DNA is TGTGCCAGCAGCCTTTCTGGGAACACTGAAGCTTTCTTT. Protein product: CASSLSGNTEAFF. The chain has TRBV6-2 or TRBV6-3 and TRBJ1-1; no definite D call. This CDR3 comprises 13 residues. The ends were cut back, 6 bases at V and 1 base at J, with 9 bases in the middle. Germline assignment: CDR1 MNHEY and CDR2 SVGEGT.

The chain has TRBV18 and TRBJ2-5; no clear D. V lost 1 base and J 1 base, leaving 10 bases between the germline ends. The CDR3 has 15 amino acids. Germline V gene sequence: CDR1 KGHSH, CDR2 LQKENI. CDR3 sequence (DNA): TGTGCCAGCTCACCACTACCAATACCCCAAGAGACCCAGTACTTC. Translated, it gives CASSPLPIPQETQYF.

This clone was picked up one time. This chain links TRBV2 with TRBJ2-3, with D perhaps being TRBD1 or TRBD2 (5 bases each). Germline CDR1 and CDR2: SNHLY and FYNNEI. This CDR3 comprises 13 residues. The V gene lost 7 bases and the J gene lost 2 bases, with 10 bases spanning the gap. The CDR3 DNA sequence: TGTGCCAGCAAGGGGACGGACACAGATACGCAGTATTTT. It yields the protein CASKGTDTDTQYF.

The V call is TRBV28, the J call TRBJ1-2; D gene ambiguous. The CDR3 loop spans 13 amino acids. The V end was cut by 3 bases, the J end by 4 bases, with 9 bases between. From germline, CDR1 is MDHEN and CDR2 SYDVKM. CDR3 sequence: CASSLLQPYGYTF. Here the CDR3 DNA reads TGTGCCAGCAGTTTGTTACAGCCCTATGGCTACACCTTC.

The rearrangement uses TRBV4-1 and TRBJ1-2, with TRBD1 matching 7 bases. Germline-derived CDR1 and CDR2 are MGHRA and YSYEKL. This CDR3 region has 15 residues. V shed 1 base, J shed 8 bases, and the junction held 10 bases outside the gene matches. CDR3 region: CASSQVVRGTRGYTF. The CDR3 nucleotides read TGCGCCAGCAGCCAAGTTGTCAGGGGGACCCGGGGCTACACCTTC.

The chain's CDR3 is CASSLAIQGASVEAFF. The CDR3 nucleotides are TGCGCCAGCAGCTTGGCCATTCAGGGGGCATCCGTCGAAGCTTTCTTT. The chain employs TRBV5-1 and TRBJ1-1; 8 nucleotides agree with TRBD1. V was pared by 0 bases and J by 8 bases, with 12 bases of the junction left unmatched. Germline lookup yields CDR1 SGHRS and CDR2 YFSETQ. The CDR3 spans 16 residues.

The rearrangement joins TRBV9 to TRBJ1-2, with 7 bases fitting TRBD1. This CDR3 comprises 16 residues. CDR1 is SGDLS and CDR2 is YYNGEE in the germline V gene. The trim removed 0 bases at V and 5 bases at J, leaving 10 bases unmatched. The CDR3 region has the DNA TGTGCCAGCAGCGTAGGAGGGGATACAGGGGCGTATGGCTACACCTTC. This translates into CASSVGGDTGAYGYTF.

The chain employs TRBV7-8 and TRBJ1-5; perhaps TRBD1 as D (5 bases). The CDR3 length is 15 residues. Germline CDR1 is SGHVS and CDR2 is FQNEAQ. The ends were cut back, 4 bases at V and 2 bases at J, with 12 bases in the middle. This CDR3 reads CASSSQGGGNQPQHF. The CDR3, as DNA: TGTGCCAGCAGCTCGCAGGGTGGTGGCAATCAGCCCCAGCATTTT. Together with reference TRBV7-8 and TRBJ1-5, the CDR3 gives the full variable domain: GAGVSQSPRYKVAKRGQDVALRCDPISGHVSLFWYQQALGQGPEFLTYFQNEAQLDKSGLPSDRFFAERPEGSVSTLKIQRTQQEDSAVYLCASSSQGGGNQPQHFGDGTRLSIL.

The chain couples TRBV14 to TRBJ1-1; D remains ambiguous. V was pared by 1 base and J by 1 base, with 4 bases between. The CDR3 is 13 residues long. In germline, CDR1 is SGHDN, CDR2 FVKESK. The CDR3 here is CASSQVTNTEAFF. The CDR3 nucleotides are TGTGCCAGCAGCCAAGTGACGAACACTGAAGCTTTCTTT.

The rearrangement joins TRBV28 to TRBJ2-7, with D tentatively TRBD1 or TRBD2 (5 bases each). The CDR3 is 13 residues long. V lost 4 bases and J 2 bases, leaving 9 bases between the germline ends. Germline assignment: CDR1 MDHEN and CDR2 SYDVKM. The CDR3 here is CASSSGPTYEQYF. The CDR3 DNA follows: TGTGCCAGCAGTTCGGGACCCACCTACGAGCAGTACTTC.

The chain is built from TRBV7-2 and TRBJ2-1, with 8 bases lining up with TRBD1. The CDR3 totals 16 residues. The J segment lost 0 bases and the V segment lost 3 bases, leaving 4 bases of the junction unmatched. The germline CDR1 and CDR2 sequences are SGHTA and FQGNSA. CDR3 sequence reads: CASSFGTGSSYNEQFF. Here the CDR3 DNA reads TGTGCCAGCAGCTTTGGGACAGGCAGCTCCTACAATGAGCAGTTCTTC.